This passage covers 28 T cell receptor beta chains from one sample sequenced in a study of T cells in Graves' hyperthyroidism and ophthalmopathy (dated by TCRdb to between 2018 and 2021). The method behind the library was multiplex PCR. The sample was run on an Illumina HiSeq 2000. The TCR beta CDR3 regions were amplified from RNA transcripts. For the first round of RT-PCR on the TCR CDR3, the HTBI primer set was used together with the Qiagen OneStep RT-PCR kit. TCRdb redid the processing of the public reads, applying fastp at Q25 and MiXCR, and retained in-frame beta chains. Here each entry gathers all rows of one CDR3 protein and keeps the most common genes and DNA. The sample table records approximately 430,000 distinct CDR3 sequences; roughly 14% of these occur just once. The ten largest clones capture roughly an eighth of the sample. The source material was blood. The receptors here all came from a man in his late teens or twenties with Graves' ophthalmopathy.

A note on this clonotype: A much more abundant neighbour one base away suggests this may be a read error. V gene TRBV20-1 combines with J gene TRBJ2-3; D call uncertain. Per the germline V gene, CDR1 is DFQATT and CDR2 is SNEGSKA (reference sequence). V lost 7 bases and J lost 1, with 6 bases in between. The length of the CDR3 is 11 residues. The CDR3 protein is CSVLGTDTQYF. CDR3 coding DNA: TGCAGTGTCCTGGGCACAGATACGCAGTATTTT.

This clonotype was recorded many times. The chain has TRBV4-1 and TRBJ2-3; 10 nucleotides agree with TRBD1. Germline CDR1 and CDR2: MGHRA and YSYEKL. CDR3 length: 18 residues. Trimming took 4 bases from V and 4 from J; bases not matched to a gene: 14. Written as DNA, the CDR3 is TGCGCCAGCAGCCTCCAGAGGGGGGGACAGGGGATAGCAGATACGCAGTATTTT. Encoded protein: CASSLQRGGQGIADTQYF.

This sequence joins TRBV3-1 and TRBJ2-2; D unresolved. The CDR3 has 14 amino acids. In germline, CDR1 is LGHDT, CDR2 YNNKEL (reference sequence). With 1 base removed from V and 5 bases from J, the gap between germline ends came to 8 bases. The CDR3 here is CASSQVDPTGELFF. DNA of the CDR3: TGTGCCAGCAGCCAAGTGGACCCAACCGGGGAGCTGTTTTTT.

This clonotype showed up just a few times. J is TRBJ2-7 and V is TRBV13, with D perhaps given as TRBD1 or TRBD2 (6 bases each). Trimming took off 7 bases at V and 1 base at J, with 14 bases between the two ends. This CDR3 is built from 14 residues. Germline assignment: CDR1 PRHDT and CDR2 FYEKMQ (reference sequence). CDR3 sequence reads: CASKGGASSYEQYF. In DNA, the CDR3 is TGTGCCAGCAAGGGGGGCGCCTCATCCTACGAGCAGTACTTC.

In this sample, this clonotype turned up many times. The chain employs TRBV7-2 and TRBJ2-7; 9 positions match TRBD2. Per germline, CDR1 SGHTA and CDR2 FQGNSA. Trimming removed 2 bases from V and 2 bases from J; junction bases left unmatched: 7. The CDR3 consists of 16 residues. The CDR3: CASSLTRAGGPYEQYF. In DNA, the CDR3 is TGTGCCAGCAGCTTAACGCGGGCGGGGGGGCCCTACGAGCAGTACTTC.

This clonotype was recorded at least ten times. V is TRBV5-1 and J is TRBJ1-2; 11 bases fit TRBD1. With 4 bases clipped from V and 3 bases from J, the junction kept 5 bases outside the gene matches. Per the germline V gene, CDR1 is SGHRS and CDR2 is YFSETQ. This CDR3 contains 15 residues. The CDR3 here is CASSPGTGGHYGYTF. CDR3 in DNA: TGCGCCAGCAGCCCTGGGACAGGGGGACACTATGGCTACACCTTC.

This chain uses TRBV6-1 with TRBJ2-6, with D uncertain. Trimming took 6 bases from V and 0 from J, leaving 12 bases between them. The CDR3 has 16 residues. Germline V gene lookup returns CDR1 MNHNS and CDR2 SASEGT. The CDR3 spells CASRPDPPSGANVLTF. As DNA, the CDR3 is TGTGCCAGCAGGCCTGACCCTCCCTCTGGGGCCAACGTCCTGACTTTC.

Here the CDR3 reads CASSLDVSDREAFF. The DNA of the CDR3 is TGTGCCAGCAGCTTAGATGTGTCGGATAGGGAAGCTTTCTTT. This sequence joins TRBV7-2 and TRBJ1-1; D call uncertain. The CDR3 totals 14 residues. Between the trimmed V and J ends, which lost 1 base and 8 bases, there was a span of 14 bases. Germline V gives CDR1 SGHTA, CDR2 FQGNSA.

This clonotype was observed at least ten times. The chain uses TRBV18 and TRBJ1-2; D gene ambiguous. Germline CDR1 is KGHSH and CDR2 is LQKENI. The CDR3 contains 12 residues. V was clipped by 3 bases and J by 8 bases, with 10 bases between them. The CDR3 here is CASSPSHRGYTF. CDR3 in DNA: TGTGCCAGCTCACCCAGTCATCGCGGCTACACCTTC.

This clonotype was counted a few times. V usage is TRBV6-5 and J usage is TRBJ2-3; possible D gene TRBD1, 5 bases. Germline V gene lookup returns CDR1 MNHEY and CDR2 SVGAGI. The CDR3 extends over 15 amino acids. V lost 4 bases and J 2 bases, leaving 13 bases between the germline ends. This CDR3 is CASSSTDLNTDTQYF. For the CDR3, the DNA is TGTGCCAGCAGTTCGACAGACCTTAACACAGATACGCAGTATTTT.

The chain recombines TRBV11-2 with TRBJ2-7; 8 nucleotides line up with TRBD2. Unmatched junction bases numbered 4, after V lost 5 bases and J lost 1 base. This CDR3 is built from 14 residues. Germline CDR1 is SGHAT and CDR2 is FQNNGV. CDR3 DNA: TGTGCCAGCAGCCGCGGGGGGCGATCCTACGAGCAGTACTTC. This sequence encodes CASSRGGRSYEQYF. Drawing the rest from reference TRBV11-2 and TRBJ2-7, the complete variable domain is EAGVAQSPRYKIIEKRQSVAFWCNPISGHATLYWYQQILGQGPKLLIQFQNNGVVDDSQLPKDRFSAERLKGVDSTLKIQPAKLEDSAVYLCASSRGGRSYEQYFGPGTRLTVT.

There are many counts of this clonotype. The chain has TRBV18 and TRBJ1-2, with D unresolved. The CDR3 length is 15 residues. V lost 4 bases, J lost 0 bases, and 12 bases lay in between. Germline CDR1 is KGHSH and CDR2 is LQKENI. CDR3 DNA sequence: TGTGCCAGCTCACGCAGTCAGACCCCTAACTATGGCTACACCTTC. Translating it yields CASSRSQTPNYGYTF.

This clonotype appeared many times. This sequence joins TRBV12-3 or TRBV12-4 and TRBJ2-3, with D maybe TRBD2 (5 bases). The CDR3 runs 13 residues. Deletions cut 6 bases from V and 1 base from J, with 8 bases between. The CDR3 reads CASRNSGTDTQYF. The CDR3 nucleotides read TGTGCCAGCAGAAATAGCGGCACAGATACGCAGTATTTT.

This clonotype has a count of ten or more. V usage is TRBV24-1 and J usage is TRBJ2-5, with 11 bases that match TRBD2. Trimming cost V 4 bases and J 3 bases; bases outside gene matches: 15. From germline, CDR1 is KGHDR and CDR2 SFDVKD. The CDR3 runs to 19 residues. The CDR3 spells CATSEVPGGSLAGEETQYF. The DNA of the CDR3 is TGTGCCACCAGTGAGGTCCCAGGGGGCTCACTAGCGGGAGAAGAGACCCAGTACTTC.

This clonotype was found many times. The chain has TRBV3-1 and TRBJ1-5, with 9 nucleotides matching TRBD1. Germline loops: CDR1 LGHDT, CDR2 YNNKEL (reference sequence). The CDR3 spans 15 residues. Trimming at V came to 1 base and at J to 5 bases, leaving 3 bases not matched to a gene. In DNA, the CDR3 is TGTGCCAGCAGCCAAGGGGGGACAGGGTATCAGCCCCAGCATTTT. This sequence encodes CASSQGGTGYQPQHF.

As regards this clonotype: This could be a read error, since a much larger clone is one nucleotide away. The chain links TRBV18 to TRBJ1-4; D is possibly TRBD1 (5 bases). This CDR3 has 12 residues. Germline CDR1 and CDR2: KGHSH and LQKENI. CDR3 protein: CAGSPGLEKLFF. DNA of the CDR3: TGTGCCGGCTCACCAGGGTTGGAAAAACTGTTTTTT.

This clonotype was counted many times. The V and J genes are TRBV6-1 and TRBJ2-7; D might be TRBD2 (6 bases). V lost 9 bases to trimming and J lost 0 bases, with 15 bases between them. Germline V gene sequence: CDR1 MNHNS, CDR2 SASEGT. The CDR3 is 14 amino acids. As DNA, the CDR3 is TGTGCCAGTTCTAGCGCAGTTAGCTCCTACGAGCAGTACTTC. This sequence encodes CASSSAVSSYEQYF.

This clonotype was counted many times. The rearrangement joins TRBV6-1 to TRBJ2-7; TRBD2 matches at 7 bases. V lost 1 base, J lost 5 bases, and 8 bases stayed unmatched. The CDR3 has 15 residues. In germline, CDR1 is MNHNS, CDR2 SASEGT. CDR3 amino acids: CASSEEGGSFHEQYF. As DNA, the CDR3 is TGTGCCAGCAGTGAAGAGGGCGGGAGTTTCCACGAGCAGTACTTC.

In this sample, this clonotype turned up many times. The rearrangement joins TRBV6-1 to TRBJ2-7, with TRBD1 identical over 10 bases. The germline V gene encodes CDR1 MNHNS and CDR2 SASEGT. The CDR3 has 14 amino acids. J lost 5 bases, V lost 5 bases, and 6 bases had no gene match. CDR3 bases: TGTGCCAGCAGTTTGGGACAGGGGAGTCACGAGCAGTACTTC. This gives the protein CASSLGQGSHEQYF.

This clonotype was recorded at least ten times. V gene TRBV3-1 combines with J gene TRBJ1-6; tentatively, D is TRBD1 (6 bases). The CDR3 totals 15 residues. Germline CDR1 reads LGHDT; CDR2 reads YNNKEL (reference sequence). The V end was cut by 4 bases, the J end by 3 bases, with 10 bases between. The CDR3 reads CASSPGGGYNSPLHF. CDR3 sequence (DNA): TGTGCCAGCAGCCCAGGAGGGGGCTATAATTCACCCCTCCACTTT. The whole variable domain, filled in from reference TRBV3-1 and TRBJ1-6, reads DTAVSQTPKYLVTQMGNDKSIKCEQNLGHDTMYWYKQDSKKFLKIMFSYNNKELIINETVPNRFSPKSPDKAHLNLHINSLELGDSAVYFCASSPGGGYNSPLHFGNGTRLTVT.

This clonotype occurred many times. The rearrangement joins TRBV30 to TRBJ1-2; D ambiguous. Germline values: CDR1 GTSNPN, CDR2 SVGIG (reference sequence). The CDR3 spans 15 residues. V was clipped by 4 bases and J by 2 bases, with 17 bases between them. This CDR3 is CAWKALAEGNYGYTF. The DNA of the CDR3 is TGTGCCTGGAAAGCCCTGGCAGAGGGAAACTATGGCTACACCTTC.

This clonotype occurred many times. The V call is TRBV20-1, the J call TRBJ2-1; 11 bases agree with TRBD2. Germline V gives CDR1 DFQATT, CDR2 SNEGSKA (reference sequence). J lost 4 bases, V lost 2 bases, and 10 bases had no gene match. The CDR3 sequence is 17 residues long. Here the CDR3 DNA reads TGCAGTGCTAGACTCCCCCAGACTAGCGGGGCATACAATGAGCAGTTCTTC. It codes for CSARLPQTSGAYNEQFF.

This clonotype was seen more than once but under ten times. CDR3: CASSESAGESYEQYF. The CDR3 nucleotides read TGTGCCAGCAGTGAATCAGCGGGGGAATCCTACGAGCAGTACTTC. V is TRBV6-4 and J is TRBJ2-7; 8 bases map to TRBD2. V was pared by 3 bases and J by 1 base, with 5 bases of the junction left unmatched. The CDR3 extends over 15 amino acids. Germline CDR1 is MRHNA and CDR2 is SNTAGT.

In its sample, this clonotype was seen a few times. This chain links TRBV29-1 with TRBJ2-7, with TRBD1 matching over 9 bases. CDR3 length: 15 amino acids. Trimming took 3 bases from V and 11 from J; bases not matched to a gene: 17. Germline V gene sequence: CDR1 SQVTM, CDR2 ANQGSEA. The CDR3 region is CSVEPPGQGNPKKYF. The CDR3 DNA reads as TGCAGCGTTGAGCCTCCGGGACAGGGAAATCCAAAGAAGTACTTC.

J is TRBJ2-1 and V is TRBV7-9, with D unclear. CDR1 and CDR2 from the germline V gene are SEHNR and FQNEAQ (reference sequence). The CDR3 totals 15 residues. The V and J ends lost 3 bases and 0 bases respectively, with 9 bases between them. The CDR3 region has the DNA TGTGCCAGCAGCTTGGGTGGGGACTCCTACAATGAGCAGTTCTTC. This encodes CASSLGGDSYNEQFF.

The rearrangement links TRBV15 to TRBJ2-1; no clear D. The V and J ends lost 5 bases and 7 bases respectively, with 9 bases between them. This CDR3 is 12 amino acids long. From germline, CDR1 is LNHNV and CDR2 YYDKDF (reference sequence). CDR3 in DNA: TGTGCCACCAGCCAATTGGGGAATGAGCAGTTCTTC. Protein: CATSQLGNEQFF.

This clonotype has a count of ten or more. The genes are TRBV2 and TRBJ2-7, with 8 bases aligning to TRBD2. CDR1 SNHLY and CDR2 FYNNEI come from the germline V gene. V trimming: 7 bases; J trimming: 2 bases; junction bases outside the gene matches: 10. The CDR3 totals 15 residues. CDR3 loop: CASKVFAGGTYEQYF. CDR3 bases: TGTGCCAGCAAGGTCTTTGCGGGGGGTACCTACGAGCAGTACTTC.

The chain recombines TRBV27 with TRBJ1-2; maybe TRBD1 (5 bases). This CDR3 has 13 amino acids. The V end was cut by 8 bases, the J end by 4 bases, with 14 bases between. CDR1 and CDR2 from the germline V gene are MNHEY and SMNVEV (reference sequence). CDR3 bases: TGTGCCAGCCGCCCGGGGGGGTCCTATGGCTACACCTTC. It codes for CASRPGGSYGYTF.